This T cell receptor beta chain comes out of a study of shared clonotypes between healthy human individuals. Overall study findings and caveats: Among the subsets, naive ones generally showed larger estimated richness than memory ones. The generation probabilities recorded for non-shared clonotypes fell below those of clonotypes shared by all four donors.

The CDR3 has 14 residues. V lost 7 bases and J 3 bases, leaving 15 bases between the germline ends. Germline V gives CDR1 SNHLY, CDR2 FYNNEI. On this clone: Its antigen is still unknown.

Profiling relied on immunoSEQ multiplex PCR, and the TCRdb table lists in-frame clones only, not all of them. This sample has about 2,500,000 clones, with 90% to 95% found just once. This sequence was found in a man aged 18 to 30 in good health. The source material was naive CD4+ T cells sorted from blood. Indicated subset: CD45RA+ positively selected. The genes are TRBV2 and TRBJ1-1, with D tentatively TRBD1 (5 bases). CDR3 sequence (DNA): TGTGCCAGCATGGCAGGGAGATCGCACACTGAAGCTTTCTTT. Protein product: CASMAGRSHTEAFF.